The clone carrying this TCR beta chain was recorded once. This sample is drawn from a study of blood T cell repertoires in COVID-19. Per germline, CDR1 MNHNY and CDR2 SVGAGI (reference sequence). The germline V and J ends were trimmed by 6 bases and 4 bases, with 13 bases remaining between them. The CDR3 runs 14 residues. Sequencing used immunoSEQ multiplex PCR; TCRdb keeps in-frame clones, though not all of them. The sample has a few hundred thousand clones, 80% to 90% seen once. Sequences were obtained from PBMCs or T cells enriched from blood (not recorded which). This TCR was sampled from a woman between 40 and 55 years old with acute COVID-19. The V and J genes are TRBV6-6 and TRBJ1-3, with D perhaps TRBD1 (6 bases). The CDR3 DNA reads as TGTGCCAGCAGCCTAGGACAGATCGGAAACACCATATATTTT. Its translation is CASSLGQIGNTIYF.